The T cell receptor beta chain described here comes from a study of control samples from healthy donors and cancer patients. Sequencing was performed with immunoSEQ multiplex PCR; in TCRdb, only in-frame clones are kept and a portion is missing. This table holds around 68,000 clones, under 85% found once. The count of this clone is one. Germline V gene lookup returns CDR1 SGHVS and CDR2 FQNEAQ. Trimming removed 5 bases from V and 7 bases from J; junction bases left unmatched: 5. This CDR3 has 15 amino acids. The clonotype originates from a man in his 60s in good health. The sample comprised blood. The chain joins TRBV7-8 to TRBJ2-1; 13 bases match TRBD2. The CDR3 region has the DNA TGTGCCAGCAGCCCGAGGACTAGCGGGAGAAATGAGCAGTTCTTC. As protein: CASSPRTSGRNEQFF.